One sample yielded the 24 T cell receptor beta chains listed below, sequenced in a study of fetal regulatory T cell absence and autoimmunity. The repertoire was sequenced with immunoSEQ multiplex PCR; TCRdb's copy has only in-frame clones and lacks some. The data hold about 95,000 clones, with 60% to 80% observed a single time. Sequencing was carried out using pancreas tissue. Receptor source: a male donor with IPEX syndrome.

This chain links TRBV21-1 with TRBJ1-2; the DNA was not compared with TRBD1, the D call given in the table. TRBV21-1 counts as a pseudogene. The CDR3 length is 14 residues. This CDR3 is CASSDERGHYGYTF. For the CDR3, the DNA is TGTGCCAGCAGCGATGAGAGGGGGCACTATGGCTACACCTTC.

The chain employs TRBV12-5 and TRBJ2-1; TRBD2 matches at 11 bases. The V gene's germline CDR1 is LGHNT and CDR2 FRNRAP. The CDR3 is 17 amino acids. The V segment lost 1 base and the J segment 9 bases; nucleotides outside the gene matches: 11. The CDR3 spells CASGLGPTSGRGSEQFF. DNA of the CDR3: TGTGCTAGTGGTTTGGGTCCCACTAGCGGGAGAGGTAGTGAGCAGTTCTTC.

The genes are TRBV7-9 and TRBJ2-2, with D hard to call. There are 14 residues in the CDR3. Between the trimmed V and J ends, which lost 5 bases and 5 bases, there was a span of 12 bases. The germline CDR1 and CDR2 sequences are SEHNR and FQNEAQ (reference sequence). The CDR3 spells CASSPRTDTGELFF. CDR3 sequence (DNA): TGTGCCAGCAGCCCTCGAACTGATACCGGGGAGCTGTTTTTT.

V usage is TRBV2 and J usage is TRBJ2-3, with D unresolved. This CDR3 has 10 residues. Between the trimmed V and J ends, which lost 1 base and 7 bases, there was a span of 0 bases. Germline V gene data show CDR1 as SNHLY and CDR2 as FYNNEI. CDR3: CASSEDTQYF. The DNA of the CDR3 is TGTGCCAGCAGTGAAGATACGCAGTATTTT.

This chain joins TRBV11-2 and TRBJ2-3; 8 nucleotides agree with TRBD1. This CDR3 is built from 16 residues. With 5 bases clipped from V and 2 bases from J, the junction kept 9 bases outside the gene matches. In germline, CDR1 is SGHAT, CDR2 FQNNGV. The CDR3 loop is CASSHTRDRSTDTQYF. DNA of the CDR3: TGTGCCAGCAGCCACACCCGGGACAGGTCCACAGATACGCAGTATTTT.

The V and J genes are TRBV19 and TRBJ2-7; possibly TRBD1 or TRBD2 for D (5 bases each). CDR1 is LNHDA, CDR2 SQIVND, per germline (reference sequence). The CDR3 contains 14 residues. V was clipped by 4 bases and J by 7 bases, with 17 bases between them. CDR3 residues: CASSTGTLPGEQYF. In nucleotides, the CDR3 is TGTGCCAGTAGTACCGGGACCTTACCGGGGGAGCAGTACTTC.

CDR3 amino acids: CASSVWTSGRGEQFF. The CDR3 DNA follows: TGTGCCAGCAGTGTCTGGACTAGCGGGAGGGGGGAGCAGTTCTTC. This chain joins TRBV6-1 and TRBJ2-1; TRBD2 agrees at 15 bases. With 4 bases clipped from V and 10 bases from J, the junction kept 5 bases outside the gene matches. CDR3 length equals 15 residues. Germline-derived CDR1 and CDR2 are MNHNS and SASEGT.

This clone was counted a few times. V usage is TRBV6-1 and J usage is TRBJ1-4; D possibly corresponds to TRBD1 (6 bases). V was clipped by 2 bases and J by 3 bases, with 7 bases between them. Germline assignment: CDR1 MNHNS and CDR2 SASEGT. The length of the CDR3 is 14 residues. This chain's CDR3 is CASSENRANEKLFF. The CDR3 coding sequence is TGTGCCAGCAGTGAAAACAGGGCTAATGAAAAACTGTTTTTT.

This clone was seen a few times. V is TRBV11-2 and J is TRBJ2-7; 11 nucleotides match TRBD2. J gave up 6 bases and V 6 bases, and 4 bases lay outside the gene matches. The CDR3 has 13 amino acids. Germline V CDR1 and CDR2: SGHAT, FQNNGV. The CDR3: CASRPGTSGEQYF. The CDR3 DNA follows: TGTGCCAGCAGACCGGGGACTAGCGGCGAGCAGTACTTC.

The chain couples TRBV2 to TRBJ1-1; D remains unclear. CDR1 and CDR2 from the germline V gene are SNHLY and FYNNEI. The CDR3 runs to 11 residues. V was pared by 7 bases and J by 3 bases, with 6 bases between. In DNA form, the CDR3 reads TGTGCCAGCAATAGGTACACTGAAGCTTTCTTT. Protein: CASNRYTEAFF. The full variable domain, with the rest looked up from reference TRBV2 and TRBJ1-1, is EPEVTQTPSHQVTQMGQEVILRCVPISNHLYFYWYRQILGQKVEFLVSFYNNEISEKSEIFDDQFSVERPDGSNFTLKIRSTKLEDSAMYFCASNRYTEAFFGQGTRLTVV.

The sample holds a few counts of this clone. This sequence joins TRBV20-1 and TRBJ1-1; TRBD1 matches at 7 bases. V was clipped by 8 bases and J by 0 bases; unmatched bases: 0. The CDR3 loop spans 11 amino acids. The germline CDR1 and CDR2 sequences are DFQATT and SNEGSKA (reference sequence). CDR3 in amino acids: CSTGVNTEAFF. CDR3 nucleotide sequence: TGCAGTACAGGGGTGAACACTGAAGCTTTCTTT.

This clone was seen only once. The chain carries TRBV25-1 and TRBJ2-7, with 7 positions matching TRBD1. The germline CDR1 and CDR2 sequences are MGHDK and SYGVNS. CDR3 length: 14 amino acids. Trimming removed 3 bases from V and 0 bases from J; junction bases left unmatched: 2. CDR3 nucleotides: TGTGCCAGCAGTGATTACAGGGGCTCCTACGAGCAGTACTTC. It encodes CASSDYRGSYEQYF.

This sequence joins TRBV9 and TRBJ2-3, with D possibly being TRBD2 (7 bases). Trimming left V 4 bases short and J 1 base short, with 19 bases between. The V gene's germline CDR1 is SGDLS and CDR2 YYNGEE. The CDR3 totals 17 residues. The CDR3, as DNA: TGTGCCAGCAGCCTCCGATCGGGGGGCCGCCGCACAGATACGCAGTATTTT. Its protein product is CASSLRSGGRRTDTQYF. Complete variable domain (other parts from reference TRBV9 and TRBJ2-3): DSGVTQTPKHLITATGQRVTLRCSPRSGDLSVYWYQQSLDQGLQFLIQYYNGEERAKGNILERFSAQQFPDLHSELNLSSLELGDSALYFCASSLRSGGRRTDTQYFGPGTRLTVL.

This chain connects TRBV6-1 to TRBJ1-1; D remains ambiguous. The CDR3 is 13 residues long. With 7 bases removed from V and 4 bases from J, the gap between germline ends came to 13 bases. Germline lookup yields CDR1 MNHNS and CDR2 SASEGT. The CDR3 loop reads CASMTMAPTEAFF. The CDR3 nucleotides read TGTGCCAGCATGACAATGGCACCCACTGAAGCTTTCTTT.

This chain links TRBV7-9 with TRBJ2-7; D gene ambiguous. The germline V and J ends were trimmed by 0 bases and 6 bases, with 3 bases remaining between them. Germline-derived CDR1 and CDR2 are SEHNR and FQNEAQ (reference sequence). The CDR3 loop spans 11 amino acids. The CDR3 loop is CASSLATEQYF. In DNA form, the CDR3 reads TGTGCCAGCAGCTTAGCGACCGAGCAGTACTTC.

J is TRBJ1-3 and V is TRBV30; D remains ambiguous. The CDR3 sequence is 15 residues long. Germline V lookup: CDR1 GTSNPN, CDR2 SVGIG (reference sequence). V was clipped by 0 bases and J by 0 bases, with 9 bases between them. DNA of the CDR3: TGTGCCTGGAGTGTACGGGCGGGCTCTGGAAACACCATATATTTT. This codes for CAWSVRAGSGNTIYF.

This clone was observed a single time. The chain links TRBV27 to TRBJ2-3; no clear D. V was cut by 3 bases and J by 6 bases, with 13 bases left in between. Germline lookup yields CDR1 MNHEY and CDR2 SMNVEV (reference sequence). The CDR3 is 14 residues long. The CDR3 loop reads CASSLDAASDTQYF. CDR3 bases: TGTGCCAGCAGTTTGGACGCAGCTTCTGATACGCAGTATTTT.

The V gene is TRBV4-3, the J gene TRBJ2-5; TRBD1 aligns across 7 bases. Germline values: CDR1 LGHNA, CDR2 YSLEER. The CDR3 runs 16 residues. V trimming: 2 bases; J trimming: 1 base; junction bases outside the gene matches: 7. This CDR3 reads CASSQLGEGAQETQYF. CDR3 DNA: TGCGCCAGCAGCCAACTGGGCGAGGGGGCCCAAGAGACCCAGTACTTC.

The genes are TRBV7-2 and TRBJ2-3; 16 nucleotides line up with TRBD2. Losses at the gene ends were 5 bases for V and 6 bases for J; bases not matched to a gene: 5. This CDR3 is built from 16 residues. The germline V gene encodes CDR1 SGHTA and CDR2 FQGNSA. The CDR3 protein is CASSPGLAGGPDTQYF. The CDR3 coding sequence is TGTGCCAGCAGCCCGGGACTAGCGGGGGGGCCGGATACGCAGTATTTT.

V usage is TRBV5-1 and J usage is TRBJ2-2; 7 bases agree with TRBD1. The junction had 3 bases not matched to a gene; V was cut back by 2 bases and J by 5 bases. The CDR3 has 14 amino acids. Per germline, CDR1 SGHRS and CDR2 YFSETQ. CDR3 in DNA: TGCGCCAGCAGCTTCCAGGGGGAAACCGGGGAGCTGTTTTTT. Its protein product is CASSFQGETGELFF. Looking up the rest from reference TRBV5-1 and TRBJ2-2 gives the full variable domain: KAGVTQTPRYLIKTRGQQVTLSCSPISGHRSVSWYQQTPGQGLQFLFEYFSETQRNKGNFPGRFSGRQFSNSRSEMNVSTLELGDSALYLCASSFQGETGELFFGEGSRLTVL.

The chain joins TRBV6-5 to TRBJ2-7, with D unclear. The CDR3 totals 13 residues. The germline V gene encodes CDR1 MNHEY and CDR2 SVGAGI. V was shortened by 2 bases and J by 1 base, with 6 bases between the two germline ends. CDR3 sequence: CASSYPTSYEQYF. The CDR3 bases are TGTGCCAGCAGTTACCCGACATCCTACGAGCAGTACTTC.

This clone has a handful of counts. The DNA for the CDR3 is TGCGCCAGCAGACCGGGGACAGGAATAAATCAGCCCCAGCATTTT. This gives the protein CASRPGTGINQPQHF. The genes are TRBV5-1 and TRBJ1-5; 8 positions agree with TRBD1. Trimming took 5 bases from V and 4 from J; bases not matched to a gene: 8. The CDR3 has 15 residues. Germline CDR1 and CDR2: SGHRS and YFSETQ.

This clone was observed once. The V gene is TRBV19, the J gene TRBJ2-3; 8 bases are shared with TRBD2. V gave up 1 base and J gave up 5 bases; unmatched junction bases: 2. Germline loops: CDR1 LNHDA, CDR2 SQIVND (reference sequence). This CDR3 region has 14 residues. DNA for the CDR3: TGTGCCAGTAGTATAGCGGGGGGGCAAGATACGCAGTATTTT. This encodes CASSIAGGQDTQYF.

This clone showed up just once. The V call is TRBV19, the J call TRBJ1-2; no firm D call. Per the germline V gene, CDR1 is LNHDA and CDR2 is SQIVND (reference sequence). There are 12 residues in the CDR3. Trimming left V 3 bases short and J 7 bases short, with 9 bases between. The DNA for the CDR3 is TGTGCCAGTAGTATTCCCAGGTTTGGCTACACCTTC. Its translation: CASSIPRFGYTF.